The clone carrying this T cell receptor beta chain was recorded many times. Antigen unknown. The CDR3 totals 14 residues. The V end was cut by 1 base, the J end by 4 bases, with 9 bases between. Per the germline V gene, CDR1 is SGHTA and CDR2 is FQGTGA. This sample was taken from a study of T cells after yellow fever vaccination. Study details: The SMART-Seq v4 Ultra Low Input method served to prepare the low-cell-number fractions. The study's findings and limits: A weaker but faster secondary response was observed, peaking on day 5 versus 15. The booster saw the reappearance of most primary-vaccination clones (approximately 97% CD4, around 88% CD8).

The authors made TCR cDNA by 5'RACE template switching, adding a universal primer site and UMIs. TCRdb called the 5' RACE reads again in MiXCR, with one record for every CDR3 protein. The repertoire has 160,000 or so distinct CDR3 sequences, more than 5.5% of them found once; the top ten carry more than 2%. The origin of this receptor is a man aged 18 to 30 who received the YFV17D yellow fever vaccine. The sample in question was CD4+ T cells sorted from PBMCs, obtained around 5 days after the first yellow fever vaccination. This sequence joins TRBV7-3 and TRBJ2-3; D is undetermined. The CDR3 here is CASSLNPVADTQYF. The CDR3 DNA reads TGTGCCAGCAGCTTAAACCCCGTTGCAGATACGCAGTATTTT.